This T cell receptor (beta chain) came from a study of shared clonotypes between healthy human individuals. Study-wide background: Serving as donors were two women and a few men, whose ages spanned 18 to 49. Three plates each covered CD4 naive and memory; CD8 naive two, CD8 memory one. General study findings and limits: Sampling covered blood only; tissue repertoires likely differ. A reduction in generation probabilities was seen for non-shared clonotypes relative to those shared by all four donors.

Details on this clone: Its antigen is still unknown.

The length of the CDR3 is 15 residues. With 2 bases clipped from V and 6 bases from J, the junction kept 5 bases outside the gene matches. In germline, CDR1 is SEHNR, CDR2 FQNEAQ (reference sequence). The naive CD8 population came from CD45RO-negative cells selected for CCR7, without terminally differentiated effector memory CD45RA+ cells. Repertoires were generated with immunoSEQ multiplex PCR, while TCRdb's copy carries only in-frame clones and drops some. The sample lists fewer than 1 million clones, 90% to 98% occurring once. The TCR sequence derives from a man in his thirties or forties in good health. What was sequenced was naive CD8+ T cells sorted from blood. This chain connects TRBV7-9 to TRBJ2-2; 8 nucleotides align to TRBD2. CDR3 amino acids: CASSLSASGPGELFF. Here the CDR3 DNA reads TGTGCCAGCAGCTTAAGCGCTAGCGGGCCCGGGGAGCTGTTTTTT.